This passage covers 6 T cell receptor beta chains from one sample sequenced in a study of T cells after yellow fever vaccination. From the 5' RACE reads, TCRdb called clonotypes with MiXCR, one entry per CDR3 protein. The table lists just under 600,000 distinct CDR3 sequences, roughly 12% of them singletons. The sequencing here drew on PBMCs, taken on the day of the yellow fever booster vaccination. The receptors stem from a man younger than 45 who received the YFV17D yellow fever vaccine.

This chain links TRBV5-1 with TRBJ1-6; perhaps TRBD1 as D (6 bases). This CDR3 region has 13 residues. Germline loops: CDR1 SGHRS, CDR2 YFSETQ. The ends were cut back, 8 bases at V and 5 bases at J, with 11 bases in the middle. The CDR3 region has the DNA TGCGCCAGTACGGACAGCGATAATTCACCCCTCCACTTT. Amino acid sequence: CASTDSDNSPLHF. Full variable domain (outside the CDR3, taken from reference TRBV5-1 and TRBJ1-6): KAGVTQTPRYLIKTRGQQVTLSCSPISGHRSVSWYQQTPGQGLQFLFEYFSETQRNKGNFPGRFSGRQFSNSRSEMNVSTLELGDSALYLCASTDSDNSPLHFGNGTRLTVT.

In its sample, this clonotype was seen a few times. The rearrangement joins TRBV7-9 to TRBJ2-7; unclear D gene. Germline V gene sequence: CDR1 SEHNR, CDR2 FQNEAQ (reference sequence). V shed 5 bases and J shed 4 bases, with 15 bases lying between them. The CDR3 loop spans 14 amino acids. Here the CDR3 reads CASSRDIVLYEQYF. The CDR3 DNA follows: TGTGCCAGCAGCCGCGATATTGTTCTATACGAGCAGTACTTC.

This clonotype has more than one count but fewer than ten. The chain carries TRBV5-1 and TRBJ2-3, with TRBD2 as a possible D gene (6 bases). V lost 1 base to trimming and J lost 0 bases, with 12 bases between them. CDR3 size: 16 residues. Germline CDR1 reads SGHRS; CDR2 reads YFSETQ. The CDR3 DNA is TGCGCCAGCAGCTTGATAAGGGCGGGAAGCACAGATACGCAGTATTTT. This sequence encodes CASSLIRAGSTDTQYF.

J is TRBJ2-4 and V is TRBV12-3 or TRBV12-4, with a weak D call TRBD2 (5 bases). Trimming took 7 bases from V and 0 from J, leaving 19 bases between them. The CDR3 contains 17 residues. The CDR3: CASTRETFILAKNIQYF. As DNA, the CDR3 is TGTGCCAGCACCCGGGAAACGTTCATACTAGCCAAAAACATTCAGTACTTC.

In this sample, this clonotype turned up once. This chain joins TRBV6-5 and TRBJ2-2; D perhaps matches TRBD1 (5 bases). Looked up from germline, CDR1 is MNHEY and CDR2 is SVGAGI. Trimming removed 2 bases at V and 6 bases at J, with 13 bases between. The CDR3 spans 15 residues. The CDR3 region has the DNA TGTGCCAGCAGTTACCAACAGGACGTGGCCGGGGAGCTGTTTTTT. Amino acid sequence: CASSYQQDVAGELFF.

This clonotype was observed a handful of times. The rearrangement links TRBV11-2 to TRBJ2-1; 7 nucleotides line up with TRBD2. The germline V gene has CDR1 SGHAT and CDR2 FQNNGV. After removal of 3 bases from V and 7 bases from J, the junction contained 6 bases not matched to a gene. The CDR3 spans 14 residues. CDR3 protein: CASSLLADGNEQFF. The CDR3 DNA is TGTGCCAGCAGCTTGCTAGCGGATGGAAATGAGCAGTTCTTC.